These 10 T cell receptor beta chains were all obtained from the same sample, sequenced in a study of cytomegalovirus exposure and HLA in healthy donors. With 60 Vbeta and 13 Jbeta primers, the PCR was carried out. Here immunoSEQ multiplex PCR was the method, and the copy in TCRdb shows in-frame clones only, minus some. The data contain over 150,000 clones, 60% to 75% of them seen just once; the ten biggest clones take up 2.5% to 3%. The sequenced sample consisted of PBMCs. Receptors originate from a woman aged 45 to 65 in good health and CMV-seropositive.

The chain combines TRBV7-9 with TRBJ2-7; 11 bases line up with TRBD2. V lost 5 bases and J lost 6; bases outside the gene matches: 9. CDR3 length equals 15 residues. Germline V gene data show CDR1 as SEHNR and CDR2 as FQNEAQ (reference sequence). The CDR3 bases are TGTGCCAGCAGCCCCCGGAGTAGCGGGGGGGCCGAGCAGTACTTC. This translates into CASSPRSSGGAEQYF.

The chain joins TRBV18 to TRBJ1-1; 9 positions agree with TRBD1. V lost 2 bases and J lost 1; bases outside the gene matches: 5. CDR3 length: 16 residues. Germline V gene data show CDR1 as KGHSH and CDR2 as LQKENI. The CDR3 loop is CASSPGLGQGNTEAFF. For the CDR3, the DNA is TGTGCCAGCTCACCAGGTCTGGGACAGGGGAACACTGAAGCTTTCTTT.

This chain connects TRBV2 to TRBJ2-7; 7 bases are a match to TRBD2. V lost 6 bases to trimming and J lost 3 bases; unmatched junction nucleotides: 14. The germline CDR1 and CDR2 sequences are SNHLY and FYNNEI. CDR3 length: 16 amino acids. CDR3 nucleotide sequence: TGTGCCAGCAGGGGGGGTCCGGGGGGACCCTTCTACGAGCAGTACTTC. This encodes CASRGGPGGPFYEQYF.

The gene calls are TRBV27 and TRBJ2-3; 8 bases are shared with TRBD1. Trimming took 3 bases from V and 6 from J; bases not matched to a gene: 11. There are 16 residues in the CDR3. The V gene's germline CDR1 is MNHEY and CDR2 SMNVEV (reference sequence). CDR3 residues: CASSLPPGQAGDTQYF. The CDR3 DNA is TGTGCCAGCAGTTTGCCTCCGGGACAGGCAGGGGATACGCAGTATTTT.

This clone was counted at least ten times. The chain couples TRBV19 to TRBJ2-7; D is possibly TRBD1 (6 bases). V shed 5 bases and J shed 3 bases, with 17 bases lying between them. The CDR3 runs to 15 residues. Germline V gene sequence: CDR1 LNHDA, CDR2 SQIVND (reference sequence). This chain's CDR3 is CASSPPDRPDYEQYF. The CDR3 DNA is TGTGCCAGTAGTCCCCCGGACAGACCAGACTACGAGCAGTACTTC. The full variable domain, with the rest looked up from reference TRBV19 and TRBJ2-7, is DGGITQSPKYLFRKEGQNVTLSCEQNLNHDAMYWYRQDPGQGLRLIYYSQIVNDFQKGDIAEGYSVSREKKESFPLTVTSAQKNPTAFYLCASSPPDRPDYEQYFGPGTRLTVT.

This sequence joins TRBV5-5 and TRBJ2-7; D unresolved. V was cut by 1 base and J by 3 bases, with 14 bases left in between. The germline V gene encodes CDR1 SGHKS and CDR2 YYEKEE (reference sequence). CDR3 size: 15 residues. Written as DNA, the CDR3 is TGTGCCAGCAGCTTGAGACCCCCGGGTAACTACGAGCAGTACTTC. Its protein product is CASSLRPPGNYEQYF.

In this sample, this clone turned up a few times. V and J are TRBV13 and TRBJ2-5; TRBD1 is a possible D gene (7 bases). The CDR3 length is 18 residues. Germline V CDR1 and CDR2: PRHDT, FYEKMQ (reference sequence). The V end lost 2 bases, the J end lost 7 bases, and 26 bases lay between the germline ends. CDR3 protein: CASSLNGNAGGKEVTQYF. DNA of the CDR3: TGTGCCAGCAGCTTAAACGGTAACGCAGGGGGGAAAGAGGTGACCCAGTACTTC.

V is TRBV7-3 and J is TRBJ2-2; 7 bases match TRBD1. The trim removed 5 bases at V and 2 bases at J, leaving 5 bases unmatched. The CDR3 contains 15 residues. Germline V gene data show CDR1 as SGHTA and CDR2 as FQGTGA. CDR3 in amino acids: CASSKTGVNTGELFF. The CDR3, as DNA: TGTGCCAGCAGCAAAACAGGGGTAAACACCGGGGAGCTGTTTTTT.

The chain uses TRBV10-1 and TRBJ2-3, with 10 bases fitting TRBD2. J lost 7 bases, V lost 5 bases, and 3 bases had no gene match. Per the germline V gene, CDR1 is WNHNN and CDR2 is SYGVQD (reference sequence). The length of the CDR3 is 13 residues. Here the CDR3 reads CASSTSGANTQYF. CDR3 nucleotide sequence: TGCGCCAGCAGTACTAGCGGGGCAAATACGCAGTATTTT.

J is TRBJ1-1 and V is TRBV9, with a possible D match to TRBD1 (5 bases). The germline V gene encodes CDR1 SGDLS and CDR2 YYNGEE. Deletions cut 4 bases from V and 5 bases from J, with 21 bases between. The CDR3 runs to 16 residues. CDR3 residues: CASSRGERSWETEAFF. CDR3 DNA: TGTGCCAGCAGCCGGGGGGAGCGGTCTTGGGAAACTGAAGCTTTCTTT.